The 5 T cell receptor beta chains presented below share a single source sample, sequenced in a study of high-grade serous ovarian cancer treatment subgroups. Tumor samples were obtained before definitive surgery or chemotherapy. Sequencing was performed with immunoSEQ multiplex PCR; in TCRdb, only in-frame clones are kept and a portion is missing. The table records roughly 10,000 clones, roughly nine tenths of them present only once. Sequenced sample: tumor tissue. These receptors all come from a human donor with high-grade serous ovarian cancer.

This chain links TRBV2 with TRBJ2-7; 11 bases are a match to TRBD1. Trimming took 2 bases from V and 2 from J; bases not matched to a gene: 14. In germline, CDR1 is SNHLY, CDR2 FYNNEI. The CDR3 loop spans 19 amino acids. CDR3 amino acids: CASSERGQGVKWDPYEQYF. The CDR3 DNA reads TGTGCCAGCAGTGAAAGGGGACAGGGGGTAAAATGGGACCCCTACGAGCAGTACTTC.

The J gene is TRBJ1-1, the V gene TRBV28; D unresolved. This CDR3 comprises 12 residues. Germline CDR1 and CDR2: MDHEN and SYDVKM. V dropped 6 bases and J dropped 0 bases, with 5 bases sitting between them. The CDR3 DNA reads TGTGCCAGCAGGAGCATGAACACTGAAGCTTTCTTT. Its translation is CASRSMNTEAFF.

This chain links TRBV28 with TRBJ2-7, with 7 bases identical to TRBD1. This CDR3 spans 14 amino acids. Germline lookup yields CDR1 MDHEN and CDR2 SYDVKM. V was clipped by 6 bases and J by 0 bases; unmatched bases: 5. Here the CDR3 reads CASRGWDSSYEQYF. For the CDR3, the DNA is TGTGCCAGCAGGGGATGGGACAGCTCCTACGAGCAGTACTTC.

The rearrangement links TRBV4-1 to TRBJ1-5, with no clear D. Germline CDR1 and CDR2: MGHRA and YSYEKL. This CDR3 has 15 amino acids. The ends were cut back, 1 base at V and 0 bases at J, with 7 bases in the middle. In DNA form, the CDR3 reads TGCGCCAGCAGCCAAGGGCCGATTAGCAATCAGCCCCAGCATTTT. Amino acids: CASSQGPISNQPQHF.

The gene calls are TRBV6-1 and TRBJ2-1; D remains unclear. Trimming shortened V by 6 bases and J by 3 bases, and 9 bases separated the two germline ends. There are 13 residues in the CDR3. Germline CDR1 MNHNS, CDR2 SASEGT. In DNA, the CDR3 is TGTGCCAGCAGCCGGACCAACTACAATGAGCAGTTCTTC. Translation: CASSRTNYNEQFF.